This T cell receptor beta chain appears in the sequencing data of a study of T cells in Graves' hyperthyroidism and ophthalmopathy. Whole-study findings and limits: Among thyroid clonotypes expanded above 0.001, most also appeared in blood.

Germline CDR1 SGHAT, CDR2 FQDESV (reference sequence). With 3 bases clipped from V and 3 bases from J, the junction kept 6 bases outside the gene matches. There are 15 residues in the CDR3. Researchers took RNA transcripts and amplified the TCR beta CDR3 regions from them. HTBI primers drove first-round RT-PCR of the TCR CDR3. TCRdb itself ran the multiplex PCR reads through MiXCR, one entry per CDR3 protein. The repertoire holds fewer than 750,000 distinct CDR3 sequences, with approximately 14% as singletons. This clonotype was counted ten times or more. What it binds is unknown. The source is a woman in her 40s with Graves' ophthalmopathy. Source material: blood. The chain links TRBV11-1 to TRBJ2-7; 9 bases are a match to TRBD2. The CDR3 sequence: CASSFPAGGLYEQYF. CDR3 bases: TGTGCCAGCAGCTTTCCGGCGGGAGGGCTCTACGAGCAGTACTTC.